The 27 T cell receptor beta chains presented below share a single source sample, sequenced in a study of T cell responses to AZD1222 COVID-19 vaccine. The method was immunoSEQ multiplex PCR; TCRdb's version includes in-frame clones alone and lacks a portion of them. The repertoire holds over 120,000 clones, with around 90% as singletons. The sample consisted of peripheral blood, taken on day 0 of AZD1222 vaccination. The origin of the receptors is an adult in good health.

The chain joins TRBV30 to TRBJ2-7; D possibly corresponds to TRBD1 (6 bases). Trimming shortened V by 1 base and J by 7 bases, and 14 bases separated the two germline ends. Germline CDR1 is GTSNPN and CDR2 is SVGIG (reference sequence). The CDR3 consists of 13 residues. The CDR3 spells CAWSGQVRQEQYF. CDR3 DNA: TGTGCCTGGAGTGGACAGGTCCGCCAGGAGCAGTACTTC.

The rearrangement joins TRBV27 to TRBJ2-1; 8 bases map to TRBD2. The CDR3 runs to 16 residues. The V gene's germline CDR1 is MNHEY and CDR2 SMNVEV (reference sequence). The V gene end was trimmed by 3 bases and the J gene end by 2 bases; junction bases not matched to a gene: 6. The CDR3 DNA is TGTGCCAGCAGTTTTCTGGCGGGAGGCCCCTACAATGAGCAGTTCTTC. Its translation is CASSFLAGGPYNEQFF.

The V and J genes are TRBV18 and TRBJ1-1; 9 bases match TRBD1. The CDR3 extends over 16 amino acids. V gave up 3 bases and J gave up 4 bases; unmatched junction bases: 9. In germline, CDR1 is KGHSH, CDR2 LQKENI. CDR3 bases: TGTGCCAGCTCACCCCGGGACAGGGAGGGGGTCACTGAAGCTTTCTTT. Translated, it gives CASSPRDREGVTEAFF.

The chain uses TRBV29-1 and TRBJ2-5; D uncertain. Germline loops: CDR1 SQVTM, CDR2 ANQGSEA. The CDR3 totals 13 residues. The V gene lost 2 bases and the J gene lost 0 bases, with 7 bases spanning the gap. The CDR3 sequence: CSVERQDQETQYF. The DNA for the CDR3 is TGCAGCGTTGAACGGCAGGACCAAGAGACCCAGTACTTC.

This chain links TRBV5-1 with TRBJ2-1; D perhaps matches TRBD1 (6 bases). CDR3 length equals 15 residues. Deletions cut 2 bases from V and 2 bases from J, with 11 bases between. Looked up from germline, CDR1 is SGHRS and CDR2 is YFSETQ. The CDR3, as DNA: TGCGCCAGCAGCTTTGGGCAGGGGCCCTACAATGAGCAGTTCTTC. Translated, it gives CASSFGQGPYNEQFF.

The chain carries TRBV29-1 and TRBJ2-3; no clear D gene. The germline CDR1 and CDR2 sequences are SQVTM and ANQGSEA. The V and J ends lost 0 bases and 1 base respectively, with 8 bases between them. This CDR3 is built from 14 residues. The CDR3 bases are TGCAGCGTTGAAGAATTTCGGGGCACAGATACGCAGTATTTT. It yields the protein CSVEEFRGTDTQYF.

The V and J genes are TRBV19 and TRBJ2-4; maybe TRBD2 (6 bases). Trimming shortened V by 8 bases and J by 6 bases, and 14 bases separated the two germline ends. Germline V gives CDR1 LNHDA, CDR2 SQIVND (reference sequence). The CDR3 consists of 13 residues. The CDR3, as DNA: TGTGCCAGTCGACGGCGGGATGTAAACATTCAGTACTTC. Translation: CASRRRDVNIQYF.

DNA of the CDR3: TGTGCCAGCAGCTTAGCGCCGGGACACGACGAAAACACCGGGGAGCTGTTTTTT. Its translation: CASSLAPGHDENTGELFF. V gene TRBV7-9 combines with J gene TRBJ2-2; TRBD1 is a possible D gene (6 bases). This CDR3 has 18 amino acids. Per germline, CDR1 SEHNR and CDR2 FQNEAQ (reference sequence). V lost 0 bases, J lost 2 bases, and 16 bases lay in between.

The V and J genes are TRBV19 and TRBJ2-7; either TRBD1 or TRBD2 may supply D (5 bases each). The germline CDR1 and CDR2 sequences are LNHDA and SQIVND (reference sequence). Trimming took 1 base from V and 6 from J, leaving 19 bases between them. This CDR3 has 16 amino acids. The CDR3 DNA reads TGTGCCAGTAGTATAGGTGATCGGGTGGGACGTGCCGAGCAGTACTTC. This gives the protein CASSIGDRVGRAEQYF.

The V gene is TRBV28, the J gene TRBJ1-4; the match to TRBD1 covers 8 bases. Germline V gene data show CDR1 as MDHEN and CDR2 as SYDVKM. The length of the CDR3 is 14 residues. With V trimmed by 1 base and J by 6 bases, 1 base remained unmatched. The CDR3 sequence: CASSLSGGDEKLFF. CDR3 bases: TGTGCCAGCAGTTTATCAGGGGGCGATGAAAAACTGTTTTTT.

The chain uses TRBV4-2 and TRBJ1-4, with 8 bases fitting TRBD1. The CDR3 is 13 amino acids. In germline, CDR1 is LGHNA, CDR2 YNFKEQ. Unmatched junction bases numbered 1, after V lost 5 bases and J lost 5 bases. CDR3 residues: CASSGQGNEKLFF. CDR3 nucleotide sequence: TGTGCCAGCAGCGGACAGGGAAATGAAAAACTGTTTTTT.

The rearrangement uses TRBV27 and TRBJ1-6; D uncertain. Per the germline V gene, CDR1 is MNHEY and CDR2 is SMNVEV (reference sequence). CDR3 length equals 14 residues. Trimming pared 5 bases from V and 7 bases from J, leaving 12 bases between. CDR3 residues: CASSPRNPNSPLHF. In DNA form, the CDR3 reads TGTGCCAGCAGTCCCCGAAACCCAAATTCACCCCTCCACTTT.

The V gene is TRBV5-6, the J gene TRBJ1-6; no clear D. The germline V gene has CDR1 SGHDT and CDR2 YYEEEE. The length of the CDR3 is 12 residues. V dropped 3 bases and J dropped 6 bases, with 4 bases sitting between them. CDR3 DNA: TGTGCCAGCAGCTGGTCTAATTCACCCCTCCACTTT. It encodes CASSWSNSPLHF.

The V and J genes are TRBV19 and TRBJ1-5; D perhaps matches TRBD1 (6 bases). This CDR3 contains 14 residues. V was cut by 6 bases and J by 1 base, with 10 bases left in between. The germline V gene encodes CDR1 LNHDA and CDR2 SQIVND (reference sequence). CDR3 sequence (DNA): TGTGCCAGTAGGTCTGACAGGAGCAATCAGCCCCAGCATTTT. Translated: CASRSDRSNQPQHF.

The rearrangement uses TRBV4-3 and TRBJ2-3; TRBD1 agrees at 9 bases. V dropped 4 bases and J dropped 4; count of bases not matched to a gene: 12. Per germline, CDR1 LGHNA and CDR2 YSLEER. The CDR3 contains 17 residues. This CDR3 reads CASSRNLQGANSDTQYF. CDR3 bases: TGCGCCAGCAGCCGGAACCTACAGGGGGCTAATTCAGATACGCAGTATTTT.

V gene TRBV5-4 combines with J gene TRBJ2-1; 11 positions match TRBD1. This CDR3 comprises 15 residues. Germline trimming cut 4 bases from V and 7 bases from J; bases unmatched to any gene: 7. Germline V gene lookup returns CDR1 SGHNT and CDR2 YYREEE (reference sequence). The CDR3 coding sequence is TGTGCCAGCAGCCGTCGGACAGGGGGCGAAAATGAGCAGTTCTTC. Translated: CASSRRTGGENEQFF. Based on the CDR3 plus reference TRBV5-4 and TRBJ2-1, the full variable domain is ETGVTQSPTHLIKTRGQQVTLRCSSQSGHNTVSWYQQALGQGPQFIFQYYREEENGRGNFPPRFSGLQFPNYSSELNVNALELDDSALYLCASSRRTGGENEQFFGPGTRLTVL.

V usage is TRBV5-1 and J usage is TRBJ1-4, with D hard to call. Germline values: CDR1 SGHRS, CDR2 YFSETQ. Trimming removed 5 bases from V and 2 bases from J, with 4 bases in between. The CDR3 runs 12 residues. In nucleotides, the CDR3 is TGCGCCAGCAGACAGACTAATGAAAAACTGTTTTTT. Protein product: CASRQTNEKLFF.

The CDR3 region has the DNA TGTGCCAGCAGCCGGGGGGCCCGAGAGACCCAGTACTTC. This translates into CASSRGARETQYF. The gene calls are TRBV21-1 and TRBJ2-5; TRBD2, the table's D call, lacks a check against the DNA. TRBV21-1 is listed as a pseudogene. The CDR3 sequence is 13 residues long.

CDR3 in amino acids: CATSRDRLAGGQETQYF. In DNA form, the CDR3 reads TGTGCCACCAGCAGAGATCGACTAGCGGGAGGCCAAGAGACCCAGTACTTC. The genes are TRBV15 and TRBJ2-5; 13 nucleotides align to TRBD2. The V gene end was trimmed by 0 bases and the J gene end by 1 base; junction bases not matched to a gene: 2. The CDR3 totals 17 residues. Germline V gene data show CDR1 as LNHNV and CDR2 as YYDKDF (reference sequence).

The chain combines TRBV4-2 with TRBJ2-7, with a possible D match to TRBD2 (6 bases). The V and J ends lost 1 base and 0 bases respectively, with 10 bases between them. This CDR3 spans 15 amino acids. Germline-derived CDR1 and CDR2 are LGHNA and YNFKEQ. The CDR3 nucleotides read TGTGCCAGCAGCCAAGGTCTAGCGACCTCCTACGAGCAGTACTTC. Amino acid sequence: CASSQGLATSYEQYF.

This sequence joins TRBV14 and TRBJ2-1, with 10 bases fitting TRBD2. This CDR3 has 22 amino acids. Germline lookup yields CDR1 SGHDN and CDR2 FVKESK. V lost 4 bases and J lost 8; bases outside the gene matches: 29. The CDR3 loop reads CASSPKPGEQGLAGGKAYEQFF. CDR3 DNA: TGTGCCAGCAGCCCCAAACCGGGGGAACAGGGCTTAGCGGGAGGTAAAGCATATGAGCAGTTCTTC.

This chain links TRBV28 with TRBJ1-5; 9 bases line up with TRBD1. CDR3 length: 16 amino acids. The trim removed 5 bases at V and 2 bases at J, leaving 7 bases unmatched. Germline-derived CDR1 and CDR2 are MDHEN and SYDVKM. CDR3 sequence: CASSPWGQGGNQPQHF. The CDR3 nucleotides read TGTGCCAGCAGTCCATGGGGACAGGGAGGCAATCAGCCCCAGCATTTT.

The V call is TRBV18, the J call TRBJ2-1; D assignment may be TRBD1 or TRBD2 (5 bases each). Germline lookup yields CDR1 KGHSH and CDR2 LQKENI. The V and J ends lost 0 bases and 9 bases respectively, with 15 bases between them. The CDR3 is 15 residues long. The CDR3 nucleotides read TGTGCCAGCTCACCACCGGGACCCCAAAGCGCTGAGCAGTTCTTC. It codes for CASSPPGPQSAEQFF.

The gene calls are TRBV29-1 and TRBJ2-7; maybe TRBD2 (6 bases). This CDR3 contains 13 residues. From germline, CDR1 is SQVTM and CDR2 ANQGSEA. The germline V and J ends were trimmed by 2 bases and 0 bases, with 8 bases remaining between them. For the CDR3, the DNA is TGCAGCGTTGAAAGGCGGGACTCCTACGAGCAGTACTTC. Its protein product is CSVERRDSYEQYF.

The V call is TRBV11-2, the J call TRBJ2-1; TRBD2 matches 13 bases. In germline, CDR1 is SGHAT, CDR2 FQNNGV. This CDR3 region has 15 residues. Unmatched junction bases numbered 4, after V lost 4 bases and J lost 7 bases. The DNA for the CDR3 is TGTGCCAGCAGCTCGCCGGGACTAGCGGGGAATGAGCAGTTCTTC. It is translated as CASSSPGLAGNEQFF. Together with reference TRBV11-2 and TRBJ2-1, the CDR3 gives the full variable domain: EAGVAQSPRYKIIEKRQSVAFWCNPISGHATLYWYQQILGQGPKLLIQFQNNGVVDDSQLPKDRFSAERLKGVDSTLKIQPAKLEDSAVYLCASSSPGLAGNEQFFGPGTRLTVL.

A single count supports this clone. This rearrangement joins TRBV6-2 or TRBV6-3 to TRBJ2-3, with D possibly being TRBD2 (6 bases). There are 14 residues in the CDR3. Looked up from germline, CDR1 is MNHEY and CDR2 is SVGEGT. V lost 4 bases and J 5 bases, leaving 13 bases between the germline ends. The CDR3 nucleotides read TGTGCCAGCAGTTTGGGACTGGCGCGAGATACGCAGTATTTT. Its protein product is CASSLGLARDTQYF.

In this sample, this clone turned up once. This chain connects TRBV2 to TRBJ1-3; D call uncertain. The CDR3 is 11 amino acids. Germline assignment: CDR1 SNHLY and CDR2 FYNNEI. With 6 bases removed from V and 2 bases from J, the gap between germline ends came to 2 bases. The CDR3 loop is CASRPGNTIYF. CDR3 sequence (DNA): TGTGCCAGCAGACCTGGAAACACCATATATTTT.